The next 30 T cell receptor beta chains were all read from a single sample in a study of response to subunit inactivated influenza vaccine. From the RT-PCR reads, TCRdb called clonotypes with MiXCR, one entry per CDR3 protein. The sample records more than 700,000 distinct CDR3 sequences, less than 25% being singletons. The material was PBMCs from blood, obtained 5 days after vaccination. The receptors derive from a man in his forties or fifties who received an inactivated influenza vaccine.

This clonotype has just a few counts. The V gene is TRBV3-1, the J gene TRBJ1-2; D uncertain. CDR3 length: 15 residues. Germline V CDR1 and CDR2: LGHDT, YNNKEL (reference sequence). V lost 1 base and J 0 bases, leaving 9 bases between the germline ends. The CDR3 DNA follows: TGTGCCAGCAGCCAAGGCGCGTCGCCTAACTATGGCTACACCTTC. Encoded protein: CASSQGASPNYGYTF. Full variable domain (outside the CDR3, taken from reference TRBV3-1 and TRBJ1-2): DTAVSQTPKYLVTQMGNDKSIKCEQNLGHDTMYWYKQDSKKFLKIMFSYNNKELIINETVPNRFSPKSPDKAHLNLHINSLELGDSAVYFCASSQGASPNYGYTFGSGTRLTVV.

The chain combines TRBV20-1 with TRBJ2-1; 13 bases line up with TRBD2. Trimming removed 1 base from V and 6 bases from J; junction bases left unmatched: 18. Germline V gene sequence: CDR1 DFQATT, CDR2 SNEGSKA (reference sequence). There are 20 residues in the CDR3. In DNA, the CDR3 is TGCAGTGCTAGAGCCCCTCGCCCACTAGCGGGGGGGCGGAGACGCAATGAGCAGTTCTTC. Its translation is CSARAPRPLAGGRRRNEQFF.

This clonotype has just a few counts. The chain carries TRBV27 and TRBJ2-7; tentative D call: TRBD2 (6 bases). Germline V gene lookup returns CDR1 MNHEY and CDR2 SMNVEV (reference sequence). V dropped 3 bases and J dropped 5 bases, with 11 bases sitting between them. The CDR3 extends over 13 amino acids. CDR3 sequence (DNA): TGTGCCAGCAGTTTTTCGGGAGCCCACGAGCAGTACTTC. Translating it yields CASSFSGAHEQYF.

This clonotype was seen a handful of times. This chain uses TRBV10-3 with TRBJ1-2, with 9 bases aligning to TRBD1. This CDR3 contains 17 residues. Germline V gene lookup returns CDR1 ENHRY and CDR2 SYGVKD. V was clipped by 0 bases and J by 2 bases; unmatched bases: 7. The CDR3 region is CAISESMGQGRNYGYTF. The CDR3 DNA sequence: TGTGCCATCAGTGAGTCAATGGGACAGGGAAGAAACTATGGCTACACCTTC.

This clonotype appeared a few times. This chain connects TRBV29-1 to TRBJ2-1; 7 bases align to TRBD2. Germline V gene data show CDR1 as SQVTM and CDR2 as ANQGSEA. V shed 3 bases and J 7 bases; nucleotides not matched to a gene: 9. The CDR3 loop spans 14 amino acids. This chain's CDR3 is CSVEIGGWENEQFF. For the CDR3, the DNA is TGCAGCGTTGAGATCGGGGGGTGGGAGAATGAGCAGTTCTTC.

Only a few counts were recorded for this clonotype. The chain couples TRBV12-3 or TRBV12-4 to TRBJ2-2; no reliable D call. V lost 7 bases, J lost 6 bases, and 6 bases lay in between. The CDR3 is made up of 11 amino acids. Here the CDR3 reads CASTNAGELFF. DNA of the CDR3: TGTGCCAGCACGAATGCCGGGGAGCTGTTTTTT.

The chain has TRBV5-1 and TRBJ1-6, with 7 bases that match TRBD1. This CDR3 contains 18 residues. Germline CDR1 and CDR2: SGHRS and YFSETQ. The V segment lost 3 bases and the J segment 8 bases; nucleotides outside the gene matches: 17. This CDR3 reads CASSSGAVAQGTDSPLHF. CDR3 nucleotides: TGCGCCAGCAGCTCGGGGGCAGTCGCACAGGGGACGGATTCACCCCTCCACTTT. Filled out from reference TRBV5-1 and TRBJ1-6, the complete variable domain reads KAGVTQTPRYLIKTRGQQVTLSCSPISGHRSVSWYQQTPGQGLQFLFEYFSETQRNKGNFPGRFSGRQFSNSRSEMNVSTLELGDSALYLCASSSGAVAQGTDSPLHFGNGTRLTVT.

This chain uses TRBV2 with TRBJ2-7; TRBD1 is a possible D gene (5 bases). The V gene lost 4 bases and the J gene lost 0 bases, with 13 bases spanning the gap. The V gene's germline CDR1 is SNHLY and CDR2 FYNNEI. This CDR3 region has 15 residues. CDR3 in amino acids: CASSVDRLSSYEQYF. In DNA form, the CDR3 reads TGTGCCAGCAGTGTTGACAGATTGAGCTCCTACGAGCAGTACTTC.

The genes are TRBV6-5 and TRBJ2-1; D call uncertain. The CDR3 has 10 amino acids. Per the germline V gene, CDR1 is MNHEY and CDR2 is SVGAGI. Trimming removed 10 bases at V and 4 bases at J, with 5 bases between. CDR3 DNA sequence: TGTGCCATCGGATACAATGAGCAGTTCTTC. It yields the protein CAIGYNEQFF.

This clonotype was recorded a few times. The chain joins TRBV18 to TRBJ2-1, with D perhaps TRBD2 (6 bases). CDR1 and CDR2 (germline): KGHSH, LQKENI. The CDR3 consists of 15 residues. Between the trimmed V and J ends, which lost 3 bases and 8 bases, there was a span of 17 bases. CDR3 sequence: CASSPPPGGIYEQFF. DNA for the CDR3: TGTGCCAGCTCACCGCCCCCAGGCGGGATTTATGAGCAGTTCTTC.

The rearrangement joins TRBV11-3 to TRBJ2-1; 11 nucleotides line up with TRBD2. The CDR3 is 15 residues long. V lost 3 bases and J lost 3; bases outside the gene matches: 1. Germline lookup yields CDR1 SGHNT and CDR2 YENEEA. Here the CDR3 reads CASSFSGGVYNEQFF. The CDR3 coding sequence is TGTGCCAGCAGCTTTAGCGGGGGGGTCTACAATGAGCAGTTCTTC.

This clonotype was detected a few times. This chain links TRBV12-3 or TRBV12-4 with TRBJ2-1; TRBD2 aligns across 12 bases. The trim removed 8 bases at V and 8 bases at J, leaving 7 bases unmatched. The CDR3 is made up of 14 amino acids. This chain's CDR3 is CASGLAGGPDEQFF. The CDR3 region has the DNA TGTGCCAGCGGGCTAGCGGGGGGGCCCGATGAGCAGTTCTTC.

This rearrangement joins TRBV5-1 to TRBJ2-3; tentative D call: TRBD2 (7 bases). Trimming removed 4 bases from V and 3 bases from J, with 18 bases in between. Per the germline V gene, CDR1 is SGHRS and CDR2 is YFSETQ. The CDR3 runs to 16 residues. The CDR3: CASSKDTKGGTDTQYF. CDR3 sequence (DNA): TGCGCCAGCAGCAAAGACACCAAGGGGGGGACAGATACGCAGTATTTT.

For the CDR3, the DNA is TGCAGCGCCACTCCCGGGACAGATTACAATGAGCAGTTCTTC. It yields the protein CSATPGTDYNEQFF. The genes are TRBV29-1 and TRBJ2-1; TRBD1 matches at 7 bases. Trimming took 7 bases from V and 4 from J; bases not matched to a gene: 10. Germline assignment: CDR1 SQVTM and CDR2 ANQGSEA. This CDR3 has 14 amino acids.

The CDR3 DNA reads as TGCGCCAGCAGCAGGGTACAGGACGGGGAGCTGTTTTTT. This translates into CASSRVQDGELFF. This chain links TRBV4-3 with TRBJ2-2; D is perhaps TRBD1 (5 bases). The germline V and J ends were trimmed by 5 bases and 7 bases, with 11 bases remaining between them. Germline CDR1 is LGHNA and CDR2 is YSLEER. CDR3 length equals 13 residues.

The rearrangement uses TRBV6-2 or TRBV6-3 and TRBJ2-1; 10 bases match TRBD2. Germline V gene lookup returns CDR1 MNHEY and CDR2 SVGEGT. The CDR3 is made up of 14 amino acids. The V and J ends lost 5 bases and 7 bases, in that order; junction bases with no gene match: 5. CDR3: CASSNVGLANEQFF. The CDR3 nucleotides are TGTGCCAGCAGTAACGTGGGACTAGCGAATGAGCAGTTCTTC.

This clonotype was picked up a small number of times. The chain uses TRBV6-1 and TRBJ2-2, with TRBD1 identical over 7 bases. Germline V lookup: CDR1 MNHNS, CDR2 SASEGT. V dropped 6 bases and J dropped 6; count of bases not matched to a gene: 7. The CDR3 loop spans 14 amino acids. CDR3 residues: CASRPPTGAGELFF. CDR3 sequence (DNA): TGTGCCAGCAGACCACCCACAGGGGCCGGGGAGCTGTTTTTT.

This clonotype has a handful of counts. The chain uses TRBV20-1 and TRBJ1-5; maybe TRBD1 (5 bases). The V gene's germline CDR1 is DFQATT and CDR2 SNEGSKA (reference sequence). Trimming cost V 0 bases and J 5 bases, with 17 bases left between them. The CDR3 is 16 amino acids. The CDR3 loop reads CSARDLTGGLHQPQHF. The CDR3 DNA is TGCAGTGCTAGAGATCTCACAGGAGGGCTGCATCAGCCCCAGCATTTT.

CDR3 sequence reads: CASSSGTGAGENTEAFF. The CDR3 bases are TGTGCCAGCAGTTCCGGGACAGGGGCGGGAGAGAACACTGAAGCTTTCTTT. The V gene is TRBV28, the J gene TRBJ1-1; the match to TRBD1 covers 10 bases. V trimming: 4 bases; J trimming: 1 base; junction bases outside the gene matches: 9. CDR3 length: 17 amino acids. CDR1 and CDR2 from the germline V gene are MDHEN and SYDVKM. The full variable domain, with the rest looked up from reference TRBV28 and TRBJ1-1, is DVKVTQSSRYLVKRTGEKVFLECVQDMDHENMFWYRQDPGLGLRLIYFSYDVKMKEKGDIPEGYSVSREKKERFSLILESASTNQTSMYLCASSSGTGAGENTEAFFGQGTRLTVV.

V gene TRBV7-2 combines with J gene TRBJ2-2; D might be TRBD2 (6 bases). V lost 0 bases and J 7 bases, leaving 12 bases between the germline ends. Germline V gives CDR1 SGHTA, CDR2 FQGNSA. The CDR3 contains 15 residues. CDR3: CASSLASGGNGELFF. CDR3 nucleotide sequence: TGTGCCAGCAGCTTAGCTAGCGGTGGAAACGGGGAGCTGTTTTTT.

This clonotype was recorded a few times. The rearrangement links TRBV15 to TRBJ2-5, with unresolved D. The germline gives CDR1 LNHNV, CDR2 YYDKDF (reference sequence). V lost 0 bases and J 1 base, leaving 3 bases between the germline ends. The CDR3 spans 13 residues. CDR3 loop: CATSREAQETQYF. The DNA of the CDR3 is TGTGCCACCAGCAGAGAGGCCCAAGAGACCCAGTACTTC.

This clonotype has only a few counts. The chain joins TRBV28 to TRBJ2-3; D ambiguous. Germline V lookup: CDR1 MDHEN, CDR2 SYDVKM. The CDR3 is 14 residues long. The germline V and J ends were trimmed by 8 bases and 3 bases, with 15 bases remaining between them. CDR3 sequence reads: CASLEAERTDTQYF. Written as DNA, the CDR3 is TGTGCCAGCCTAGAGGCGGAGAGGACAGATACGCAGTATTTT.

This clonotype has a count of ten or more. This chain joins TRBV5-1 and TRBJ2-3, with TRBD1 matching over 9 bases. V was clipped by 6 bases and J by 6 bases; unmatched bases: 5. CDR1 SGHRS and CDR2 YFSETQ come from the germline V gene. The CDR3 runs 13 residues. The CDR3 nucleotides read TGCGCCAGCATCGGACAGGGGTTGGATACGCAGTATTTT. As protein: CASIGQGLDTQYF.

This clonotype was seen a few times. The V and J genes are TRBV12-3 or TRBV12-4 and TRBJ2-1, with TRBD2 matching over 9 bases. The CDR3 is 15 amino acids. The V segment lost 7 bases and the J segment 7 bases; nucleotides outside the gene matches: 11. Here the CDR3 reads CASNQVAGVSNEQFF. The CDR3 DNA is TGTGCCAGCAATCAAGTAGCGGGAGTTAGTAATGAGCAGTTCTTC.

The rearrangement links TRBV11-2 to TRBJ2-1, with D tentatively TRBD2 (5 bases). V was cut by 2 bases and J by 6 bases, with 23 bases left in between. The germline V gene encodes CDR1 SGHAT and CDR2 FQNNGV. The CDR3 runs 18 residues. DNA of the CDR3: TGTGCCAGCAGCTTATTCTTCCGCCCGGGGTCCCCTGGCAATGAGCAGTTCTTC. Its protein is CASSLFFRPGSPGNEQFF.

This clonotype was observed a few times. This rearrangement joins TRBV11-2 to TRBJ1-1; D is unresolved. Trimming removed 5 bases from V and 0 bases from J, with 13 bases in between. Germline-derived CDR1 and CDR2 are SGHAT and FQNNGV. The CDR3 has 15 residues. In DNA, the CDR3 is TGTGCCAGCAGCCCCGTACCCCACGTGAACACTGAAGCTTTCTTT. It is translated as CASSPVPHVNTEAFF.

The CDR3 bases are TGTGCCAGCAGCCGTGGGACTAGCGGCCGGGGAGCCAAAAACATTCAGTACTTC. Amino acids: CASSRGTSGRGAKNIQYF. The chain employs TRBV4-2 and TRBJ2-4; 11 bases align to TRBD2. V gave up 4 bases and J gave up 0 bases; unmatched junction bases: 8. The germline V gene has CDR1 LGHNA and CDR2 YNFKEQ. The CDR3 runs to 18 residues.

This chain joins TRBV6-1 and TRBJ2-7; 8 bases line up with TRBD2. The CDR3 totals 14 residues. With 10 bases clipped from V and 4 bases from J, the junction kept 12 bases outside the gene matches. Germline lookup yields CDR1 MNHNS and CDR2 SASEGT. The CDR3 protein is CATTPGLGGYEQYF. The CDR3 region has the DNA TGTGCCACCACCCCGGGACTAGGTGGGTACGAGCAGTACTTC.

The CDR3 region is CSANHPGQRTDTQYF. In DNA, the CDR3 is TGCAGTGCCAATCACCCGGGACAGAGAACAGATACGCAGTATTTT. The chain combines TRBV20-1 with TRBJ2-3, with 7 positions matching TRBD1. Trimming took 6 bases from V and 3 from J; bases not matched to a gene: 12. The germline CDR1 and CDR2 sequences are DFQATT and SNEGSKA (reference sequence). The CDR3 extends over 15 amino acids.

Only a few counts were recorded for this clonotype. This chain uses TRBV4-2 with TRBJ2-5; TRBD2 matches 13 bases. CDR1 and CDR2 (germline): LGHNA, YNFKEQ. Germline trimming cut 0 bases from V and 1 base from J; bases unmatched to any gene: 8. The length of the CDR3 is 19 residues. CDR3 in amino acids: CASSQDLTSGGAAQETQYF. In nucleotides, the CDR3 is TGTGCCAGCAGCCAAGATCTCACTAGCGGGGGGGCCGCCCAAGAGACCCAGTACTTC.